Listed below are T cell receptor beta chains from one sample, sequenced in a study of T cells in Graves' hyperthyroidism and ophthalmopathy. Using its own MiXCR run on the multiplex PCR reads, TCRdb lists one record per CDR3 protein. The sample has about 320,000 distinct CDR3 sequences; roughly 17% are singletons. The sequencing input was blood. Every receptor here comes from a man under 40 with Graves' hyperthyroidism. Each CDR3 is given with its conserved first and last residue. The D gene is left open where the match is weak. Size tells how often a clone was seen (once, few, many) or the class of an expanded clone, and some rows leave it out.

D	V	J	size	CDR3	DNA
TRBD2	TRBV11-2	TRBJ2-3	many	CASSLEASGREADTQYF	TGTGCCAGCAGCTTAGAGGCCAGCGGGAGGGAGGCAGATACGCAGTATTTT
TRBD2	TRBV28	TRBJ2-6	many	CATAGLANSGANVLTF	TGTGCCACTGCGGGACTAGCGAACTCTGGGGCCAACGTCCTGACTTTC
TRBD2	TRBV28	TRBJ2-7	many	CASSILRGRAIYEQYF	TGTGCCAGCAGTATCCTTCGCGGGAGGGCCATCTACGAGCAGTACTTC
TRBD1	TRBV24-1	TRBJ2-3	many	CATSELPGRGGVDTQYF	TGTGCCACCAGTGAACTCCCCGGTAGAGGGGGCGTCGATACGCAGTATTTT
TRBD1	TRBV19	TRBJ1-1	-	CASSTLTGGGTEAFF	TGTGCCAGTAGTACCCTCACAGGGGGCGGCACTGAAGCTTTCTTT
-	TRBV2	TRBJ2-5	-	CASSEVVGETQYF	TGTGCCAGCAGTGAAGTTGTCGGGGAGACCCAGTACTTC
-	TRBV2	TRBJ1-1	-	CASRRGGENTEAFF	TGTGCCAGCAGAAGGGGGGGGGAGAACACTGAAGCTTTCTTT
-	TRBV28	TRBJ1-1	many	CASSFFGTPGVEAFF	TGTGCCAGCAGTTTTTTCGGGACACCGGGGGTTGAAGCTTTCTTT
-	TRBV11-2	TRBJ2-7	many	CASSASSGGGYEQYF	TGTGCCAGCAGCGCCTCTAGCGGAGGGGGGTACGAGCAGTACTTC
-	TRBV29-1	TRBJ2-7	-	CSVSLASSYEQYF	TGCAGCGTTTCTTTAGCGAGCTCCTACGAGCAGTACTTC
-	TRBV2	TRBJ1-2	few	CASSPNEGANYGYTF	TGTGCCAGCAGTCCAAACGAGGGAGCTAACTATGGCTACACCTTC
-	TRBV7-9	TRBJ2-1	few	CASSPRQEIAERYNEQFF	TGTGCCAGCAGCCCCCGGCAGGAGATAGCTGAACGTTACAATGAGCAGTTCTTC
-	TRBV29-1	TRBJ2-7	many	CSVYDPWVSYEQYF	TGCAGCGTTTACGACCCCTGGGTCTCCTACGAGCAGTACTTC
-	TRBV27	TRBJ2-1	-	CASSLSAAGDEQFF	TGTGCCAGCAGTTTATCGGCAGCCGGCGATGAGCAGTTCTTC
-	TRBV19	TRBJ2-5	-	CASSGSAKGSQTQYF	TGTGCCAGTAGTGGTAGCGCCAAAGGCAGTCAGACCCAGTACTTC
TRBD2	TRBV20-1	TRBJ2-7	many	CSARDVSSGFSYEQYF	TGCAGTGCTAGAGATGTTTCTAGCGGGTTCTCCTACGAGCAGTACTTC
TRBD2	TRBV6-1	TRBJ2-1	-	CASSYLLGREGYNEQFF	TGTGCCAGCAGTTATCTACTTGGGCGGGAGGGTTACAATGAGCAGTTCTTC
TRBD1	TRBV28	TRBJ1-1	many	CASSILGTGTNTEAFF	TGTGCCAGCAGTATCCTCGGGACAGGGACCAACACTGAAGCTTTCTTT
-	TRBV20-1	TRBJ2-1	-	CSARDGFF	TGCAGTGCTAGAGATGGCTTCTTC
-	TRBV7-2	TRBJ1-1	many	CASTFYHLTEAFF	TGTGCCAGCACCTTCTACCATCTAACTGAAGCTTTCTTT